The 21 T cell receptor beta chains listed next were all sequenced from one sample in a study of a mutant IDH1 vaccine in newly diagnosed glioma. Regarding time point: week 23, last vaccination. Each vaccine dose was 300 ug of mutant IDH1 20-mer peptide, with topical imiquimod. For these TCRs, the target antigens are not known. Method: immunoSEQ multiplex PCR; TCRdb's copy keeps in-frame clones and lacks some. The table shows just over 80,000 clones, with 85% occurring only once. The material sequenced was PBMCs, taken from a glioma patient whose treatment included an IDH1 peptide vaccine. These receptors were taken from a man aged 25-40 years with glioma. Some clones in this sample may be carry-over from other donors' samples.

As to this clone: The sample holds other DNA sequences that translate to the same CDR3. This chain links TRBV7-2 with TRBJ2-5, with D uncertain. Germline loops: CDR1 SGHTA, CDR2 FQGNSA. This CDR3 spans 13 amino acids. Trimming pared 2 bases from V and 4 bases from J, leaving 8 bases between. CDR3 sequence: CASSLSLGETQYF. The CDR3 DNA reads as TGTGCCAGCAGCTTAAGTCTCGGAGAGACCCAGTACTTC.

This rearrangement joins TRBV5-1 to TRBJ2-7; 8 bases line up with TRBD1. CDR1 is SGHRS and CDR2 is YFSETQ in the germline V gene. The ends lost 4 bases at V and 4 bases at J; junction bases unmatched: 7. This CDR3 is built from 14 residues. CDR3 sequence reads: CASSQTGALYEQYF. The CDR3 region has the DNA TGCGCCAGCAGCCAGACAGGGGCCCTATACGAGCAGTACTTC.

The chain employs TRBV6-1 and TRBJ2-6; TRBD1 matches 10 bases. Germline loops: CDR1 MNHNS, CDR2 SASEGT. This CDR3 is 14 amino acids long. V lost 8 bases, J lost 9 bases, and 7 bases stayed unmatched. The CDR3 DNA follows: TGTGCCAGCCGGTCGACAGGGGGCGGCAACGTCCTGACTTTC. This gives the protein CASRSTGGGNVLTF.

This clone was seen once. The chain is built from TRBV28 and TRBJ2-7; the D is unclear. This CDR3 is 12 amino acids long. Germline CDR1 MDHEN, CDR2 SYDVKM. V dropped 0 bases and J dropped 12 bases, with 12 bases sitting between them. CDR3 residues: CASSLWPSDRYF. CDR3 in DNA: TGTGCCAGCAGTTTATGGCCTTCGGACCGGTACTTC.

The chain links TRBV5-6 to TRBJ2-7, with no clear D. In germline, CDR1 is SGHDT, CDR2 YYEEEE. This CDR3 comprises 13 residues. V was pared by 0 bases and J by 1 base, with 5 bases between. The DNA for the CDR3 is TGTGCCAGCAGCTTGGAGGATTCCTACGAGCAGTACTTC. Translating gives CASSLEDSYEQYF.

This chain links TRBV28 with TRBJ2-5, with a weak D call TRBD1 (6 bases). The V end was cut by 10 bases, the J end by 2 bases, with 17 bases between. Germline CDR1 reads MDHEN; CDR2 reads SYDVKM. This CDR3 comprises 14 residues. As DNA, the CDR3 is TGTGCCACCATTGAGGACAGATTGCAAGAGACCCAGTACTTC. Amino acids: CATIEDRLQETQYF.

The gene calls are TRBV5-6 and TRBJ1-4; D unclear. CDR3 length equals 13 residues. Germline V gene sequence: CDR1 SGHDT, CDR2 YYEEEE. V lost 4 bases, J lost 13 bases, and 17 bases lay in between. CDR3 loop: CASSLQAEGGLFF. CDR3 nucleotides: TGTGCCAGCAGCCTCCAGGCGGAGGGAGGACTGTTTTTT.

The rearrangement joins TRBV5-6 to TRBJ1-1; possibly TRBD1 for D (5 bases). V was shortened by 3 bases and J by 0 bases, with 12 bases between the two germline ends. The CDR3 is 15 amino acids. CDR1 is SGHDT and CDR2 is YYEEEE in the germline V gene. In DNA form, the CDR3 reads TGTGCCAGCAGCTCAAAGGGACCCCTGAACACTGAAGCTTTCTTT. It yields the protein CASSSKGPLNTEAFF.

CDR3 bases: TGTGCCAGCAGCCCCACCGTGACCGGGGAGCTGTTTTTT. The encoded protein is CASSPTVTGELFF. V gene TRBV7-3 combines with J gene TRBJ2-2, with unresolved D. This CDR3 has 13 amino acids. V lost 5 bases and J 5 bases, leaving 9 bases between the germline ends. Germline values: CDR1 SGHTA, CDR2 FQGTGA.

The J gene is TRBJ1-2, the V gene TRBV6-6; weak D call: TRBD1 (5 bases). Germline values: CDR1 MNHNY, CDR2 SVGAGI (reference sequence). V was trimmed by 2 bases and J by 6 bases, leaving 13 bases between them. The CDR3 extends over 14 amino acids. The CDR3 DNA is TGTGCCAGCAGTTACGCAGGGTTATCTCATGGCTACACCTTC. This sequence encodes CASSYAGLSHGYTF.

V gene TRBV6-6 combines with J gene TRBJ1-5, with D perhaps matching TRBD1 (5 bases). The germline V and J ends were trimmed by 1 base and 6 bases, with 13 bases remaining between them. Looked up from germline, CDR1 is MNHNY and CDR2 is SVGAGI (reference sequence). The CDR3 covers 15 residues. For the CDR3, the DNA is TGTGCCAGCAGTTACTTTGGGGGTTGGTCTCAGCCCCAGCATTTT. Protein: CASSYFGGWSQPQHF.

The rearrangement joins TRBV14 to TRBJ2-1; D is undetermined. Trimming removed 4 bases at V and 3 bases at J, with 16 bases between. This CDR3 is built from 16 residues. Germline loops: CDR1 SGHDN, CDR2 FVKESK. CDR3 in amino acids: CASSPGHSRIYNEQFF. In nucleotides, the CDR3 is TGTGCCAGCAGCCCAGGTCATTCTAGGATCTACAATGAGCAGTTCTTC.

This chain uses TRBV9 with TRBJ2-3; D might be TRBD1 (7 bases). Germline CDR1 is SGDLS and CDR2 is YYNGEE. Trimming took off 4 bases at V and 0 bases at J, with 21 bases between the two ends. The CDR3 runs 18 residues. The CDR3 region is CASSPGGTVRVSTDTQYF. The CDR3 coding sequence is TGTGCCAGCAGCCCAGGGGGGACGGTGAGGGTTAGCACAGATACGCAGTATTTT.

This clone occurred once. The rearrangement uses TRBV28 and TRBJ2-7, with 9 positions matching TRBD1. V gave up 3 bases and J gave up 3 bases; unmatched junction bases: 6. Germline V gene lookup returns CDR1 MDHEN and CDR2 SYDVKM. The CDR3 loop spans 15 amino acids. The CDR3: CASSFAGQGNYEQYF. The CDR3 DNA reads as TGTGCCAGCAGTTTTGCGGGACAGGGCAACTACGAGCAGTACTTC.

This chain links TRBV4-3 with TRBJ1-4, with D uncertain. Germline V CDR1 and CDR2: LGHNA, YSLEER. This CDR3 region has 14 residues. The V gene lost 0 bases and the J gene lost 6 bases, with 8 bases spanning the gap. The CDR3 protein is CASSQERTYEKLFF. The DNA of the CDR3 is TGCGCCAGCAGCCAAGAAAGGACCTATGAAAAACTGTTTTTT.

The chain employs TRBV5-5 and TRBJ1-3; D perhaps matches TRBD1 (6 bases). V dropped 1 base and J dropped 9 bases, with 20 bases sitting between them. The CDR3 has 16 amino acids. Germline V CDR1 and CDR2: SGHKS, YYEKEE (reference sequence). The CDR3 region has the DNA TGTGCCAGCAGCTTGAGCTTTTCCGGGGGGCTACGCACCATATATTTT. Translation gives CASSLSFSGGLRTIYF.

The genes are TRBV7-5 and TRBJ1-6; the table calls TRBD1, which could not be checked here. TRBV7-5 is flagged as a pseudogene. The CDR3 extends over 16 amino acids. The CDR3 reads CASSLGTGRGDTPLHF. The CDR3 bases are TGTGCCAGCAGCCTCGGGACAGGGAGAGGTGACACACCCCTCCACTTT.

The J gene is TRBJ2-4, the V gene TRBV12-5; TRBD1 might be the D (6 bases). CDR1 and CDR2 from the germline V gene are LGHNT and FRNRAP. This CDR3 is 15 amino acids long. V lost 6 bases, J lost 1 base, and 13 bases lay in between. The CDR3 DNA sequence: TGTGCTAGTGGCTCCGCTAGGGGGGCCAAAAACATTCAGTACTTC. Amino acids: CASGSARGAKNIQYF.

The V call is TRBV30, the J call TRBJ1-1; TRBD1 aligns across 7 bases. This CDR3 is 13 amino acids long. The V segment lost 1 base and the J segment 7 bases; nucleotides outside the gene matches: 6. CDR1 is GTSNPN, CDR2 SVGIG, per germline (reference sequence). CDR3 bases: TGTGCCTGGAGTGGACGGCGACAGGGTGAAGCTTTCTTT. Translated, it gives CAWSGRRQGEAFF.

There are a few counts of this clone. The chain couples TRBV7-9 to TRBJ2-5, with D possibly TRBD2 on 5 matching bases. Germline-derived CDR1 and CDR2 are SEHNR and FQNEAQ (reference sequence). Between the trimmed V and J ends, which lost 7 bases and 1 base, there was a span of 13 bases. The CDR3 runs 14 residues. The CDR3 DNA reads TGTGCCAGCAATCTAGGTCGGGGCCAAGAGACCCAGTACTTC. Translation gives CASNLGRGQETQYF.

In regard to this clone: This clone may be a read error of a much larger clone one base away. The chain links TRBV7-9 to TRBJ1-1, with D tentatively TRBD1 (5 bases). This CDR3 is built from 13 residues. V was pared by 3 bases and J by 1 base, with 6 bases between. Germline V gene data show CDR1 as SEHNR and CDR2 as FQNEAQ (reference sequence). CDR3 protein: CASSFTGNTEAFF. In DNA, the CDR3 is TGTGCCAGCAGCTTCACAGGGAACACTGAAGCTTTCTTT.